What follows are 5 T cell receptor beta chains derived from one specimen sequenced in a study of CD8+ T cells in alopecia areata. The treatment is: oral pan-JAK inhibitor, 5-10 mg twice daily. Reverse transcription of extracted RNA yielded cDNA, which provided the sequencing template. Clones were read by immunoSEQ multiplex PCR, and TCRdb kept only the in-frame ones, dropping some. Found here are hundreds of thousands of clones, 60% of them singletons; the top ten hold about 0.9%. This material consisted of CD4+ T cells sorted from blood, taken at roughly week 52, from a patient treated with tofacitinib. The source of these receptors is a human donor with alopecia areata.

In its sample, this clone was seen a few times. This chain uses TRBV18 with TRBJ1-2; D remains unclear. Trimming shortened V by 0 bases and J by 0 bases, and 8 bases separated the two germline ends. The CDR3 runs 15 residues. CDR1 KGHSH and CDR2 LQKENI come from the germline V gene. The CDR3, as DNA: TGTGCCAGCTCACCACCGGGGTTACCTAACTATGGCTACACCTTC. Its translation: CASSPPGLPNYGYTF.

This clone was observed a single time. The chain uses TRBV29-1 and TRBJ1-2; D not resolved. Germline V gives CDR1 SQVTM, CDR2 ANQGSEA. The V gene lost 8 bases and the J gene lost 6 bases, with 16 bases spanning the gap. The length of the CDR3 is 12 residues. The CDR3, as DNA: TGCAGCTCTAGACGGGCAGGCGATGGCTACACCTTC. Encoded protein: CSSRRAGDGYTF.

In its sample, this clone was seen once. V is TRBV29-1 and J is TRBJ2-1; the D gene is possibly TRBD1 (6 bases). The CDR3 is 13 residues long. The V end lost 5 bases, the J end lost 9 bases, and 17 bases lay between the germline ends. Germline loops: CDR1 SQVTM, CDR2 ANQGSEA. Here the CDR3 reads CSVWGSGTSEQFF. CDR3 bases: TGCAGCGTTTGGGGATCCGGGACATCTGAGCAGTTCTTC.

About this clone itself: The junction departs from germline at one end; a sequencing error may be responsible. This chain connects TRBV7-7 to TRBJ2-3; 9 bases align to TRBD1. The length of the CDR3 is 17 residues. The germline CDR1 and CDR2 sequences are SSHAT and FNYEAQ (reference sequence). This chain's CDR3 is CASSLALPGQGTDTQYF. The CDR3 coding sequence is TGTGCTAGCAGCTTAGCGCTTCCGGGACAGGGAACAGATACGCAGTATTTT. Together with reference TRBV7-7 and TRBJ2-3, the CDR3 gives the full variable domain: GAGVSQSPRYKVTKRGQDVTLRCDPISSHATLYWYQQALGQGPEFLTYFNYEAQPDKSGLPSDRFSAERPEGSISTLTIQRTEQRDSAMYRCASSLALPGQGTDTQYFGPGTRLTVL.

This clone was counted between two and nine times. The chain couples TRBV30 to TRBJ1-5; the match to TRBD1 covers 7 bases. The germline CDR1 and CDR2 sequences are GTSNPN and SVGIG (reference sequence). V gave up 5 bases and J gave up 7 bases; unmatched junction bases: 8. The CDR3 is made up of 13 amino acids. In DNA, the CDR3 is TGTGCCTGGGGGACAGTGACGGGGCAGCCCCAGCATTTT. Its protein product is CAWGTVTGQPQHF.